Following are 28 T cell receptor beta chains from one sample sequenced in a study of shared clonotypes between healthy human individuals. Assay used: immunoSEQ multiplex PCR; TCRdb lists only in-frame clones, some missing. This sample yields approximately 2,000,000 clones, of which 85% to 95% are seen a single time; 0.37% belongs to the top ten. What was sequenced was naive CD4+ T cells from PBMCs. Specified subset: CD45RA+ positively selected. The origin of the receptors is a man aged 18-30 years in good health. Some clones in this sample may be carry-over from other donors' samples.

The chain combines TRBV28 with TRBJ2-2; D not certain. Germline V gene data show CDR1 as MDHEN and CDR2 as SYDVKM. The CDR3 runs 12 residues. The V end lost 6 bases, the J end lost 7 bases, and 9 bases lay between the germline ends. This CDR3 is CASSLTFGELFF. CDR3 DNA: TGTGCCAGCAGCTTGACATTCGGGGAGCTGTTTTTT.

The chain carries TRBV14 and TRBJ2-7, with 8 positions matching TRBD1. This CDR3 spans 14 amino acids. V lost 6 bases and J lost 7; bases outside the gene matches: 11. Germline CDR1 and CDR2: SGHDN and FVKESK. The CDR3 DNA reads as TGTGCCAGCAGTCCAAGGACAGGGTGGAGGGAGCAGTACTTC. This translates into CASSPRTGWREQYF. The full variable domain, rest sourced from reference TRBV14 and TRBJ2-7, is EAGVTQFPSHSVIEKGQTVTLRCDPISGHDNLYWYRRVMGKEIKFLLHFVKESKQDESGMPNNRFLAERTGGTYSTLKVQPAELEDSGVYFCASSPRTGWREQYFGPGTRLTVT.

The chain employs TRBV6-4 and TRBJ2-3, with 8 bases identical to TRBD1. There are 16 residues in the CDR3. The germline V gene encodes CDR1 MRHNA and CDR2 SNTAGT. J gave up 5 bases and V 5 bases, and 12 bases lay outside the gene matches. CDR3 sequence reads: CASSHLRTGWQDTQYF. The CDR3 nucleotides read TGTGCCAGCAGTCATTTACGGACAGGGTGGCAAGATACGCAGTATTTT.

This sequence joins TRBV6-1 and TRBJ1-2; 8 positions agree with TRBD1. In germline, CDR1 is MNHNS, CDR2 SASEGT. The trim removed 10 bases at V and 6 bases at J, leaving 10 bases unmatched. There are 13 residues in the CDR3. The CDR3 DNA is TGTGCCATTCAGCAGTCAGGGGGCGATGGCTACACCTTC. Its protein product is CAIQQSGGDGYTF.

This chain joins TRBV5-4 and TRBJ1-1; D is undetermined. Germline V gene lookup returns CDR1 SGHNT and CDR2 YYREEE (reference sequence). This CDR3 contains 13 residues. Trimming took off 0 bases at V and 5 bases at J, with 8 bases between the two ends. The CDR3 protein is CASSLDGITEAFF. The DNA for the CDR3 is TGTGCCAGCAGCTTGGATGGGATAACTGAAGCTTTCTTT.

This sequence joins TRBV9 and TRBJ2-5, with TRBD1 matching 9 bases. This CDR3 has 14 residues. V gave up 4 bases and J gave up 4 bases; unmatched junction bases: 5. CDR1 and CDR2 from the germline V gene are SGDLS and YYNGEE. CDR3 sequence: CASSLGQGGETQYF. CDR3 nucleotide sequence: TGTGCCAGCAGCTTGGGACAGGGAGGAGAGACCCAGTACTTC. Looking up the rest from reference TRBV9 and TRBJ2-5 gives the full variable domain: DSGVTQTPKHLITATGQRVTLRCSPRSGDLSVYWYQQSLDQGLQFLIQYYNGEERAKGNILERFSAQQFPDLHSELNLSSLELGDSALYFCASSLGQGGETQYFGPGTRLLVL.

The chain is built from TRBV7-3 and TRBJ2-1; maybe TRBD1 (5 bases). CDR1 SGHTA and CDR2 FQGTGA come from the germline V gene. The CDR3 totals 14 residues. With 5 bases removed from V and 0 bases from J, the gap between germline ends came to 8 bases. CDR3 in DNA: TGTGCCAGCAGCGAACAGGTCTCCTACAATGAGCAGTTCTTC. This sequence encodes CASSEQVSYNEQFF. The whole variable domain, remainder taken from reference TRBV7-3 and TRBJ2-1, is GAGVSQTPSNKVTEKGKYVELRCDPISGHTALYWYRQSLGQGPEFLIYFQGTGAADDSGLPNDRFFAVRPEGSVSTLKIQRTERGDSAVYLCASSEQVSYNEQFFGPGTRLTVL.

V usage is TRBV7-9 and J usage is TRBJ1-2; possibly TRBD1 for D (6 bases). This CDR3 region has 15 residues. Trimming removed 8 bases at V and 6 bases at J, with 22 bases between. Germline assignment: CDR1 SEHNR and CDR2 FQNEAQ (reference sequence). CDR3 residues: CASADMRGGKNGYTF. Written as DNA, the CDR3 is TGTGCCAGCGCCGACATGAGGGGGGGAAAGAATGGCTACACCTTC.

This clone has a single count. The V gene is TRBV7-8, the J gene TRBJ1-5, with a weak D call TRBD1 (5 bases). The CDR3 extends over 16 amino acids. The ends were cut back, 2 bases at V and 4 bases at J, with 15 bases in the middle. Per the germline V gene, CDR1 is SGHVS and CDR2 is FQNEAQ. The DNA of the CDR3 is TGTGCCAGCAGCTTACGAGATTACAGGACAAATCAGCCCCAGCATTTT. Translation gives CASSLRDYRTNQPQHF.

The chain employs TRBV7-3 and TRBJ2-7; the match to TRBD2 covers 9 bases. The J segment lost 3 bases and the V segment lost 4 bases, leaving 4 bases of the junction unmatched. Germline CDR1 SGHTA, CDR2 FQGTGA. The CDR3 runs to 14 residues. The CDR3 protein is CASSSGTSRYEQYF. The CDR3 bases are TGTGCCAGCAGCTCCGGGACTAGCCGCTACGAGCAGTACTTC.

J is TRBJ2-7 and V is TRBV23-1; possible D gene TRBD2, 5 bases. TRBV23-1 is flagged as an ORF with uncertain function. V shed 3 bases and J shed 2 bases, with 14 bases lying between them. The CDR3 consists of 15 residues. This CDR3 reads CASSHPEDRAYEQYF. Written as DNA, the CDR3 is TGCGCCAGCAGTCACCCGGAGGACCGAGCCTACGAGCAGTACTTC.

The rearrangement uses TRBV5-3 and TRBJ2-7; D is ambiguous. TRBV5-3 is reported as an ORF; its role is uncertain. The CDR3 covers 17 residues. Trimming cost V 0 bases and J 6 bases, with 22 bases left between them. The CDR3 spells CARSLVPPGPVRREQYF. The CDR3 DNA reads TGTGCCAGAAGCTTGGTTCCACCGGGCCCTGTAAGGCGCGAGCAGTACTTC.

This clone was observed a single time. V is TRBV5-6 and J is TRBJ2-2; 12 positions match TRBD1. The CDR3 consists of 18 residues. The ends lost 3 bases at V and 1 base at J; junction bases unmatched: 7. Germline V gene lookup returns CDR1 SGHDT and CDR2 YYEEEE. CDR3 protein: CASSYGTGGRGNTGELFF. The CDR3 nucleotides are TGTGCCAGCAGCTACGGGACAGGGGGCCGTGGGAACACCGGGGAGCTGTTTTTT.

The sample holds a few counts of this clone. The sample has other DNA sequences that encode this CDR3 too. The V gene is TRBV7-9, the J gene TRBJ1-3, with D perhaps matching TRBD1 (5 bases). Germline values: CDR1 SEHNR, CDR2 FQNEAQ (reference sequence). Trimming shortened V by 5 bases and J by 0 bases, and 8 bases separated the two germline ends. The CDR3 is 14 amino acids. The CDR3 coding sequence is TGTGCCAGCAGCCTGGACACCTCTGGAAACACCATATATTTT. This codes for CASSLDTSGNTIYF.

Only one count was recorded for this clone. Other DNA sequences of this sample code for an identical CDR3. The V call is TRBV9, the J call TRBJ2-5, with D possibly being TRBD1 (6 bases). Trimming stripped 0 bases from V and 4 bases from J, with 7 bases between. Germline V gene data show CDR1 as SGDLS and CDR2 as YYNGEE. The CDR3 totals 13 residues. In DNA, the CDR3 is TGTGCCAGCAGCGTAGTAGGGGGAGAGACCCAGTACTTC. Translated: CASSVVGGETQYF.

This sequence joins TRBV11-2 and TRBJ2-7; TRBD2 matches at 13 bases. The CDR3 runs 13 residues. Germline trimming cut 8 bases from V and 2 bases from J; bases unmatched to any gene: 0. Germline CDR1 SGHAT, CDR2 FQNNGV. In DNA, the CDR3 is TGTGCCAGCGGACTAGCGGGAGCCTACGAGCAGTACTTC. Residues: CASGLAGAYEQYF.

The gene calls are TRBV4-3 and TRBJ2-4; D might be TRBD1 (5 bases). Germline V gene lookup returns CDR1 LGHNA and CDR2 YSLEER. V was clipped by 0 bases and J by 8 bases, with 14 bases between them. The CDR3 length is 15 residues. This chain's CDR3 is CASSQDPGSRDIQYF. Written as DNA, the CDR3 is TGCGCCAGCAGCCAAGATCCGGGCAGCAGGGACATTCAGTACTTC.

A note on this clone: Other DNA sequences in the sample encode the same CDR3. The chain carries TRBV27 and TRBJ1-2; TRBD1 matches 7 bases. The CDR3 loop spans 13 amino acids. With V trimmed by 3 bases and J by 4 bases, 2 bases remained unmatched. Germline V gene sequence: CDR1 MNHEY, CDR2 SMNVEV (reference sequence). The CDR3 loop reads CASSFRQGYGYTF. Written as DNA, the CDR3 is TGTGCCAGCAGTTTTAGACAGGGCTATGGCTACACCTTC.

The V gene is TRBV19, the J gene TRBJ2-2, with TRBD1 matching 11 bases. The CDR3 is made up of 17 amino acids. The germline V gene encodes CDR1 LNHDA and CDR2 SQIVND (reference sequence). The trim removed 3 bases at V and 5 bases at J, leaving 8 bases unmatched. Here the CDR3 DNA reads TGTGCCAGTAGTATTCGCGGACAGGGGGCGCAGACCGGGGAGCTGTTTTTT. This gives the protein CASSIRGQGAQTGELFF.

This clone was detected only once. This chain uses TRBV7-2 with TRBJ2-3; 9 nucleotides match TRBD2. The CDR3 spans 14 residues. The V segment lost 6 bases and the J segment 7 bases; nucleotides outside the gene matches: 8. Per the germline V gene, CDR1 is SGHTA and CDR2 is FQGNSA. CDR3 nucleotides: TGTGCCAGCAGGTCTAGCGGGATGAGTTATACGCAGTATTTT. This encodes CASRSSGMSYTQYF.

This chain uses TRBV28 with TRBJ2-4; 7 bases line up with TRBD2. Germline values: CDR1 MDHEN, CDR2 SYDVKM. The CDR3 totals 15 residues. V was pared by 4 bases and J by 2 bases, with 5 bases of the junction left unmatched. The CDR3 sequence is CASSSSGAPKNIQYF. The CDR3, as DNA: TGTGCCAGCAGTTCTAGCGGAGCACCCAAAAACATTCAGTACTTC.

This chain links TRBV5-1 with TRBJ2-1; 11 nucleotides align to TRBD2. This CDR3 contains 14 residues. Per germline, CDR1 SGHRS and CDR2 YFSETQ. The V segment lost 7 bases and the J segment 7 bases; nucleotides outside the gene matches: 7. The CDR3 DNA sequence: TGCGCCAGCTCCAACCCTAGCGGGGGGAATGAGCAGTTCTTC. Its protein product is CASSNPSGGNEQFF.

V is TRBV7-3 and J is TRBJ2-7; TRBD1 aligns across 9 bases. V gave up 5 bases and J gave up 5 bases; unmatched junction bases: 10. This CDR3 contains 15 residues. The germline CDR1 and CDR2 sequences are SGHTA and FQGTGA. The chain's CDR3 is CASSRTGDPRDEQYF. The CDR3 region has the DNA TGTGCCAGCAGCCGGACAGGGGACCCAAGGGACGAGCAGTACTTC.

The chain links TRBV6-6 to TRBJ1-2, with TRBD1 matching over 8 bases. Germline values: CDR1 MNHNY, CDR2 SVGAGI (reference sequence). The CDR3 covers 15 residues. Germline trimming cut 4 bases from V and 5 bases from J; bases unmatched to any gene: 9. CDR3 bases: TGTGCCAGCAGTTCGGGACAGGCGCGTCTTTATGGCTACACCTTC. The encoded protein is CASSSGQARLYGYTF.

The chain uses TRBV11-2 and TRBJ2-7; 7 bases line up with TRBD1. The CDR3 runs 16 residues. Trimming removed 5 bases from V and 2 bases from J; junction bases left unmatched: 12. Germline V gene sequence: CDR1 SGHAT, CDR2 FQNNGV. The CDR3 bases are TGTGCCAGCAGCCTCCAGACCGGGACAGTTACCTACGAGCAGTACTTC. It translates to CASSLQTGTVTYEQYF.

The chain combines TRBV4-1 with TRBJ2-3; the D is unclear. The CDR3 consists of 15 residues. Trimming removed 1 base from V and 1 base from J, with 9 bases in between. Germline lookup yields CDR1 MGHRA and CDR2 YSYEKL. This CDR3 is CASSQVDFRTDTQYF. The CDR3 DNA reads as TGCGCCAGCAGCCAAGTAGACTTCCGCACAGATACGCAGTATTTT.

The chain joins TRBV28 to TRBJ1-2; 8 positions match TRBD1. The CDR3 contains 13 residues. The V gene end was trimmed by 6 bases and the J gene end by 6 bases; junction bases not matched to a gene: 6. Germline CDR1 MDHEN, CDR2 SYDVKM. The CDR3 sequence is CASSRTGLNGYTF. In nucleotides, the CDR3 is TGTGCCAGCAGCCGGACAGGGCTAAATGGCTACACCTTC.

V is TRBV9 and J is TRBJ2-3; no clear D. Between the trimmed V and J ends, which lost 1 base and 0 bases, there was a span of 6 bases. Germline CDR1 reads SGDLS; CDR2 reads YYNGEE. The CDR3 extends over 14 amino acids. The CDR3 DNA is TGTGCCAGCAGCGTATTCTCGAGCACAGATACGCAGTATTTT. This encodes CASSVFSSTDTQYF. Looking up the rest from reference TRBV9 and TRBJ2-3 gives the full variable domain: DSGVTQTPKHLITATGQRVTLRCSPRSGDLSVYWYQQSLDQGLQFLIQYYNGEERAKGNILERFSAQQFPDLHSELNLSSLELGDSALYFCASSVFSSTDTQYFGPGTRLTVL.